Listed here are 22 T cell receptor beta chains from one sample, sequenced in a study of blood T cell repertoires in COVID-19. This table comes from immunoSEQ multiplex PCR, and its TCRdb copy is limited to in-frame clones, with some not included. The sample records roughly 290,000 clones, over 80% being singletons. Material: peripheral blood. The origin of the receptors is a woman aged 45-65 years with active or convalescent COVID-19.

The chain couples TRBV6-5 to TRBJ2-7, with a tentative D call TRBD2 (6 bases). Germline CDR1 MNHEY, CDR2 SVGAGI. The CDR3 runs 14 residues. V dropped 5 bases and J dropped 0 bases, with 11 bases sitting between them. The CDR3 DNA reads as TGTGCCAGCAGTCAGACTAGAAACTCCTACGAGCAGTACTTC. Translated, it gives CASSQTRNSYEQYF.

The V call is TRBV2, the J call TRBJ2-1; TRBD1 matches 9 bases. Unmatched junction bases numbered 7, after V lost 5 bases and J lost 8 bases. CDR1 and CDR2 (germline): SNHLY, FYNNEI. The CDR3 is 14 residues long. The CDR3 nucleotides read TGTGCCAGCAGTCAGGACAGGGGCTTGGATGAGCAGTTCTTC. Translation gives CASSQDRGLDEQFF.

The chain links TRBV15 to TRBJ2-2; 8 nucleotides match TRBD1. The CDR3 covers 15 residues. Germline CDR1 and CDR2: LNHNV and YYDKDF (reference sequence). The V gene end was trimmed by 0 bases and the J gene end by 4 bases; junction bases not matched to a gene: 1. The CDR3: CATSREDRGTGELFF. Here the CDR3 DNA reads TGTGCCACCAGCAGAGAAGACAGGGGCACCGGGGAGCTGTTTTTT.

This rearrangement joins TRBV9 to TRBJ2-1; 9 nucleotides line up with TRBD2. Germline CDR1 reads SGDLS; CDR2 reads YYNGEE. The CDR3 is 14 amino acids. The junction had 6 bases not matched to a gene; V was cut back by 3 bases and J by 8 bases. CDR3 region: CASSGGLAVDEQFF. CDR3 sequence (DNA): TGTGCCAGCAGCGGGGGACTAGCAGTGGATGAGCAGTTCTTC.

The genes are TRBV24-1 and TRBJ2-3, with 7 nucleotides matching TRBD1. The CDR3 consists of 13 residues. Germline CDR1 and CDR2: KGHDR and SFDVKD. V shed 8 bases and J 3 bases; nucleotides not matched to a gene: 4. The CDR3 reads CATTTGSTDTQYF. The CDR3 DNA reads TGTGCCACCACGACAGGGTCGACAGATACGCAGTATTTT.

This rearrangement joins TRBV7-9 to TRBJ1-1; possible D gene TRBD1, 6 bases. Trimming removed 5 bases from V and 6 bases from J, with 19 bases in between. The CDR3 has 15 amino acids. The V gene's germline CDR1 is SEHNR and CDR2 FQNEAQ (reference sequence). The CDR3 loop reads CASSQSLTGTSEAFF. In DNA form, the CDR3 reads TGTGCCAGCAGCCAGAGCCTAACAGGGACGTCTGAAGCTTTCTTT.

CDR3: CASKETSGLYEQYF. In DNA form, the CDR3 reads TGTGCCAGCAAAGAGACTAGCGGGTTGTACGAGCAGTACTTC. V and J are TRBV2 and TRBJ2-7; 10 positions agree with TRBD2. The CDR3 is 14 residues long. Germline CDR1 is SNHLY and CDR2 is FYNNEI. V was clipped by 7 bases and J by 4 bases; unmatched bases: 7.

This clone was counted once. The rearrangement links TRBV5-1 to TRBJ1-4; the match to TRBD1 covers 7 bases. V lost 0 bases and J lost 4; bases outside the gene matches: 3. The CDR3 sequence is 15 residues long. The germline V gene encodes CDR1 SGHRS and CDR2 YFSETQ. The CDR3 DNA is TGCGCCAGCAGCTTGGACACAGGGGTTAATGAAAAACTGTTTTTT. Translating it yields CASSLDTGVNEKLFF.

J is TRBJ2-7 and V is TRBV27, with 7 nucleotides matching TRBD1. V gave up 5 bases and J gave up 9 bases; unmatched junction bases: 13. CDR3 length equals 14 residues. Germline V lookup: CDR1 MNHEY, CDR2 SMNVEV (reference sequence). CDR3 nucleotide sequence: TGTGCCAGCAGTCCCGGACAGGACGCCCTAGGGCAGTACTTC. Translating it yields CASSPGQDALGQYF.

The rearrangement uses TRBV10-2 and TRBJ2-3; 12 bases map to TRBD2. In germline, CDR1 is WSHSY, CDR2 SAAADI. The CDR3 runs 16 residues. Trimming removed 6 bases from V and 4 bases from J; junction bases left unmatched: 8. CDR3 protein: CASRLAGGGDSDTQYF. Written as DNA, the CDR3 is TGCGCCAGCAGACTAGCGGGAGGTGGGGACTCAGATACGCAGTATTTT.

The rearrangement joins TRBV18 to TRBJ2-1, with 7 bases lining up with TRBD2. From germline, CDR1 is KGHSH and CDR2 LQKENI. The CDR3 totals 16 residues. V dropped 3 bases and J dropped 4; count of bases not matched to a gene: 9. The CDR3 DNA follows: TGTGCCAGCTCACCCCCTAGCGGAAAGGGGTACAATGAGCAGTTCTTC. Its protein is CASSPPSGKGYNEQFF.

This chain connects TRBV10-3 to TRBJ1-1, with 8 bases aligning to TRBD1. Trimming cost V 5 bases and J 5 bases; bases outside gene matches: 7. CDR1 is ENHRY and CDR2 is SYGVKD in the germline V gene. The CDR3 totals 14 residues. CDR3 in DNA: TGTGCCATCAGTAAGACAGGGGAGGGAACTGAAGCTTTCTTT. It encodes CAISKTGEGTEAFF.

V and J are TRBV9 and TRBJ1-2; 7 nucleotides line up with TRBD1. J was trimmed by 4 bases and V by 0 bases; bases with no gene match: 3. The CDR3 is 14 amino acids. The germline CDR1 and CDR2 sequences are SGDLS and YYNGEE. CDR3 nucleotide sequence: TGTGCCAGCAGCGTAGCGACAGGGCCCTATGGCTACACCTTC. Its protein is CASSVATGPYGYTF.

This clone was observed a handful of times. V and J are TRBV29-1 and TRBJ2-3; D is undetermined. Trimming left V 7 bases short and J 4 bases short, with 18 bases between. The CDR3 sequence is 14 residues long. Germline V CDR1 and CDR2: SQVTM, ANQGSEA. CDR3 residues: CSANLGRVSDTQYF. CDR3 nucleotides: TGCAGCGCGAACCTAGGTCGGGTATCAGATACGCAGTATTTT.

This chain uses TRBV7-9 with TRBJ2-3; perhaps TRBD1 as D (5 bases). CDR1 is SEHNR, CDR2 FQNEAQ, per germline (reference sequence). V lost 2 bases and J 0 bases, leaving 6 bases between the germline ends. The CDR3 runs to 14 residues. The CDR3 loop reads CASSLRGSTDTQYF. The CDR3 coding sequence is TGTGCCAGCAGCTTAAGGGGCAGCACAGATACGCAGTATTTT.

This clone was seen a few times. The J gene is TRBJ1-4, the V gene TRBV5-1; possibly TRBD1 for D (6 bases). Looked up from germline, CDR1 is SGHRS and CDR2 is YFSETQ. With 4 bases removed from V and 8 bases from J, the gap between germline ends came to 15 bases. The CDR3 has 14 amino acids. CDR3 protein: CASSPQGPVEKLFF. CDR3 DNA: TGCGCCAGCAGCCCACAGGGCCCTGTAGAAAAACTGTTTTTT.

The chain joins TRBV6-1 to TRBJ2-7; perhaps TRBD2 as D (6 bases). Per germline, CDR1 MNHNS and CDR2 SASEGT. V lost 3 bases and J 5 bases, leaving 11 bases between the germline ends. This CDR3 has 13 residues. The CDR3 nucleotides read TGTGCCAGCAGTGACGGGGCGGGGAACGAGCAGTACTTC. It is translated as CASSDGAGNEQYF.

The V and J genes are TRBV5-4 and TRBJ2-7, with 9 nucleotides matching TRBD2. CDR1 and CDR2 from the germline V gene are SGHNT and YYREEE (reference sequence). CDR3 length equals 13 residues. V lost 7 bases and J lost 3; bases outside the gene matches: 5. The CDR3 DNA sequence: TGTGCCAGCCGCATAGCGGGAGACTACGAGCAGTACTTC. Its protein is CASRIAGDYEQYF.

The rearrangement uses TRBV12-3 or TRBV12-4 and TRBJ1-2, with no clear D. There are 13 residues in the CDR3. V dropped 3 bases and J dropped 5 bases, with 10 bases sitting between them. The CDR3 region is CASSFSERYGYTF. DNA for the CDR3: TGTGCCAGCAGTTTTTCGGAGAGATATGGCTACACCTTC.

The chain uses TRBV7-2 and TRBJ2-3, with 7 nucleotides matching TRBD2. Unmatched junction bases numbered 3, after V lost 3 bases and J lost 6 bases. The CDR3 is 13 residues long. Germline CDR1 is SGHTA and CDR2 is FQGNSA. The CDR3 protein is CASSFGGSDTQYF. In nucleotides, the CDR3 is TGTGCCAGCAGCTTTGGCGGGAGCGATACGCAGTATTTT.

This clone appeared once. This sequence joins TRBV10-3 and TRBJ1-1; D unresolved. V lost 2 bases and J 3 bases, leaving 10 bases between the germline ends. The CDR3 has 14 amino acids. Looked up from germline, CDR1 is ENHRY and CDR2 is SYGVKD. The CDR3 coding sequence is TGTGCCATCAGTGAGAGGCAGAGGGACACTGAAGCTTTCTTT. Protein sequence: CAISERQRDTEAFF.

V usage is TRBV10-3 and J usage is TRBJ1-2, with 9 bases fitting TRBD1. Germline lookup yields CDR1 ENHRY and CDR2 SYGVKD. The CDR3 spans 18 residues. The V gene end was trimmed by 3 bases and the J gene end by 2 bases; junction bases not matched to a gene: 13. CDR3: CAISDFPGTGTVNYGYTF. In DNA, the CDR3 is TGTGCCATCAGTGATTTTCCCGGGACAGGGACCGTGAACTATGGCTACACCTTC.